This TCR beta chain originates from a study of blood T cell repertoires in COVID-19. At the level of the study: Both acute and convalescent COVID-19 samples were obtained from the United States, Italy and Spain. PBMCs, B-cell-depleted T cells, or T cells provided the cDNA or gDNA that made up the material.

As handled by the study authors: The authors estimated nucleated cell counts from reference gene primer amplification. The protocol was immunoSEQ multiplex PCR, while the TCRdb copy is restricted to in-frame clones and leaves out a portion. V and J calls and clone size come straight from that table; D and trimming were deduced from the DNA. Here the sample spans more than 95,000 clones, roughly four fifths being singletons. The sequence came from a man in his fifties or sixties with acute or convalescent COVID-19. The sample taken for sequencing was peripheral blood.

The CDR3 DNA follows: TGTGCCAGCAGTGAACAGGGGAACCAAGAGACCCAGTACTTC. It encodes CASSEQGNQETQYF. The chain carries TRBV6-4 and TRBJ2-5, with 7 bases lining up with TRBD1. The CDR3 consists of 14 residues. V gave up 3 bases and J gave up 0 bases; unmatched junction bases: 1. Germline V lookup: CDR1 MRHNA, CDR2 SNTAGT.